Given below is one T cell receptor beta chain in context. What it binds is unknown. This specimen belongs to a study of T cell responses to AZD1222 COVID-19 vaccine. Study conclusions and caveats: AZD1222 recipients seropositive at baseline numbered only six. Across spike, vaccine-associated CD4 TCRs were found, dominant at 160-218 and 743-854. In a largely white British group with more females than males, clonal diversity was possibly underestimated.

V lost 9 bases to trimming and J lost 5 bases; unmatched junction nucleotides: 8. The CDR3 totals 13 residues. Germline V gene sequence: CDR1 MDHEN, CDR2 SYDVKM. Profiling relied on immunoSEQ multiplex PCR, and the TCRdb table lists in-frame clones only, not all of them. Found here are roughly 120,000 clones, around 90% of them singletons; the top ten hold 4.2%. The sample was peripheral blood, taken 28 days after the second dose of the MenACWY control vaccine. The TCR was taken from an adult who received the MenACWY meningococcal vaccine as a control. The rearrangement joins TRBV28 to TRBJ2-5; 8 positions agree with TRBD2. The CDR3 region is CASRRGTRETQYF. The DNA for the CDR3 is TGTGCCAGTAGAAGGGGGACTAGGGAGACCCAGTACTTC.